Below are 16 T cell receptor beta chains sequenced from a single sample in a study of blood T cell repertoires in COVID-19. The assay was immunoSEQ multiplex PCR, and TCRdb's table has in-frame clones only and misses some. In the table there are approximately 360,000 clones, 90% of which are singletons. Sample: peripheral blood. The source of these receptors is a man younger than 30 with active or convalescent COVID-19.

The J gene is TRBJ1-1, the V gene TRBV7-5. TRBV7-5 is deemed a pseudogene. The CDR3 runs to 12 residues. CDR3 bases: TGTGCCAGAAGCACCACGGGAGGGACGGCTTTCTTT. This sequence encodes CARSTTGGTAFF.

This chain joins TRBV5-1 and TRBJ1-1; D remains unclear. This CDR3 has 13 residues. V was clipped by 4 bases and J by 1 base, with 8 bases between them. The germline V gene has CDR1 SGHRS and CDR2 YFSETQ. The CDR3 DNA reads TGCGCCAGCAGCCGGCGACAGAACACTGAAGCTTTCTTT. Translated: CASSRRQNTEAFF.

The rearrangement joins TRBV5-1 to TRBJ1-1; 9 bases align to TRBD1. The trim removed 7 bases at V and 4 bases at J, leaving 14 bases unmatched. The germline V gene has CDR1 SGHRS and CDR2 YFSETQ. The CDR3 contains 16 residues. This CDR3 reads CASGAAGQGRATEAFF. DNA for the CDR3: TGCGCCAGCGGGGCCGCAGGACAGGGGAGGGCCACTGAAGCTTTCTTT. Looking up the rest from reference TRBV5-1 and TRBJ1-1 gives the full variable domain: KAGVTQTPRYLIKTRGQQVTLSCSPISGHRSVSWYQQTPGQGLQFLFEYFSETQRNKGNFPGRFSGRQFSNSRSEMNVSTLELGDSALYLCASGAAGQGRATEAFFGQGTRLTVV.

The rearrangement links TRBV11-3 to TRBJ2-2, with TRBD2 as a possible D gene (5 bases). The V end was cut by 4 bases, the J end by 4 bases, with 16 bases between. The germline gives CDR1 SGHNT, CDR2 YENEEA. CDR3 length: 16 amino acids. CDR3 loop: CASSSGEKGFTGELFF. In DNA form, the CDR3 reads TGTGCCAGCAGCTCCGGGGAAAAAGGTTTCACCGGGGAGCTGTTTTTT.

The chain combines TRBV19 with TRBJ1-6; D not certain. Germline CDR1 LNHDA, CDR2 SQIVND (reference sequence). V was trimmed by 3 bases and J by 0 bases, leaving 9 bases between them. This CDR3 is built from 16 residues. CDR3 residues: CASSIRPSSYNSPLHF. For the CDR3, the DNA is TGTGCCAGTAGTATCCGTCCGAGCTCCTATAATTCACCCCTCCACTTT.

The CDR3 loop reads CASTLTGTMNTEAFF. CDR3 in DNA: TGTGCCAGCACCTTGACAGGGACGATGAACACTGAAGCTTTCTTT. The chain combines TRBV25-1 with TRBJ1-1; 7 bases agree with TRBD1. Germline V CDR1 and CDR2: MGHDK, SYGVNS. J gave up 0 bases and V 7 bases, and 8 bases lay outside the gene matches. This CDR3 contains 15 residues.

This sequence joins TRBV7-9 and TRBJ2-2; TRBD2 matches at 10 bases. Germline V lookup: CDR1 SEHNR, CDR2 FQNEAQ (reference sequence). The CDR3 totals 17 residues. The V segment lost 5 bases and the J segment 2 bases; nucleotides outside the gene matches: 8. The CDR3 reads CASSKTRLAGNTGELFF. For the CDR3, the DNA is TGTGCCAGCAGCAAAACCCGACTAGCGGGTAACACCGGGGAGCTGTTTTTT. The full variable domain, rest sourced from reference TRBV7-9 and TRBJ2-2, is DTGVSQNPRHKITKRGQNVTFRCDPISEHNRLYWYRQTLGQGPEFLTYFQNEAQLEKSRLLSDRFSAERPKGSFSTLEIQRTEQGDSAMYLCASSKTRLAGNTGELFFGEGSRLTVL.

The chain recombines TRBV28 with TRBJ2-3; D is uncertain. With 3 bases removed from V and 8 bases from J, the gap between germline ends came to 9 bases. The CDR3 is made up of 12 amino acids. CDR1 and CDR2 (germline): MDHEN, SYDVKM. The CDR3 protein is CASSFRRVTQYF. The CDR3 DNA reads TGTGCCAGCAGTTTTAGGAGAGTTACGCAGTATTTT. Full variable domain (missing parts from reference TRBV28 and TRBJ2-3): DVKVTQSSRYLVKRTGEKVFLECVQDMDHENMFWYRQDPGLGLRLIYFSYDVKMKEKGDIPEGYSVSREKKERFSLILESASTNQTSMYLCASSFRRVTQYFGPGTRLTVL.

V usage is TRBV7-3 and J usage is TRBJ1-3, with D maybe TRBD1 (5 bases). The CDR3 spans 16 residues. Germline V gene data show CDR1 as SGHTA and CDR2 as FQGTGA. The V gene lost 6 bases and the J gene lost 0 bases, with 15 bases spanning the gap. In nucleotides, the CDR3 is TGTGCCAGCAGGATTGGGGGACTAAGCTCTGGAAACACCATATATTTT. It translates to CASRIGGLSSGNTIYF.

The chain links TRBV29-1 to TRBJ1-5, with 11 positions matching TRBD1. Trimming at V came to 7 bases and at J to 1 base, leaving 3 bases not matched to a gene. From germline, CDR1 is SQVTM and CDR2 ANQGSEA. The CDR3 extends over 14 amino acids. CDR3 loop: CSAGQGASNQPQHF. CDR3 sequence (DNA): TGCAGCGCCGGACAGGGGGCCAGCAATCAGCCCCAGCATTTT.

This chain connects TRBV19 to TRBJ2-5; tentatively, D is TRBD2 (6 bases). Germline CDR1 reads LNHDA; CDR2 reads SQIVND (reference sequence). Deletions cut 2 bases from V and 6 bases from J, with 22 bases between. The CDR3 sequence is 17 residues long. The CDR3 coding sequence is TGTGCCAGTAGTATATTGGACCCCCTAGCGCGGGTCCAGACCCAGTACTTC. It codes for CASSILDPLARVQTQYF.

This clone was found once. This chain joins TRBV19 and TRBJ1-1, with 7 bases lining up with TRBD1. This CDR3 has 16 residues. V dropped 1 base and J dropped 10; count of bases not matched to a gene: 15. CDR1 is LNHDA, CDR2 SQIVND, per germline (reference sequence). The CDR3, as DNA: TGTGCCAGTAGTATAGGGTATGGGAACAGGGGAAGCGGAGCTTTCTTT. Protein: CASSIGYGNRGSGAFF.

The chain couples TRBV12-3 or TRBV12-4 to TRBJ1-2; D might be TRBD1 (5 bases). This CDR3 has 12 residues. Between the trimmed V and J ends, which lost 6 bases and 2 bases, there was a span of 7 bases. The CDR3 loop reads CASSGGNYGYTF. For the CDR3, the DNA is TGTGCCAGCAGCGGGGGGAACTATGGCTACACCTTC.

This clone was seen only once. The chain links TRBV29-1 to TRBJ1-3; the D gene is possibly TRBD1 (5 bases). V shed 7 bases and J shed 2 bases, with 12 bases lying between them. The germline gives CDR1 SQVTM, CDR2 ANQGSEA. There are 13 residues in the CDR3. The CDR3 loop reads CSGSQGAGNTIYF. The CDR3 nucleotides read TGCAGCGGATCTCAGGGTGCTGGAAACACCATATATTTT.

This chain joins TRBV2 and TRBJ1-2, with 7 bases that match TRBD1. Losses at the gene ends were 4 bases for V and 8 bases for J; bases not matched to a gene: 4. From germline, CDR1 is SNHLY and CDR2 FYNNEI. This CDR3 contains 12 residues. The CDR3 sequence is CASSAQGHGYTF. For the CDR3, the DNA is TGTGCCAGCAGTGCACAGGGGCACGGCTACACCTTC.

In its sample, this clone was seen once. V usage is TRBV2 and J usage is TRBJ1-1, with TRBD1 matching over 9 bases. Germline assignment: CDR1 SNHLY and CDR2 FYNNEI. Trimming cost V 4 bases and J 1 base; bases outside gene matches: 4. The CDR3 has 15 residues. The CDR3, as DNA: TGTGCCAGCAGTGCGGACAGGGGTGCGAACACTGAAGCTTTCTTT. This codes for CASSADRGANTEAFF.